This is a list of T cell receptor beta chains from one sample in a study of OX40 agonist ivuxolimab in advanced cancers. Data came from immunoSEQ multiplex PCR; TCRdb stores just in-frame clones and leaves some out. Of tens of thousands of clones listed, 89% are singletons. This material consisted of CD4+ or CD8+ T cells sorted from blood, taken in a trial of the OX40 agonist ivuxolimab. The receptor set was obtained from an adult with an advanced solid tumor such as melanoma, head and neck, liver or kidney cancer. CDR3s include the opening cysteine and the closing phenylalanine or tryptophan. The D gene is left open where the match is weak. Size is omitted from some rows. Given values are once, few, many or a class for expanded clones.

size	V	D	J	CDR3	DNA
.	TRBV29-1	.	TRBJ2-3	CSVKQEGDTQYF	TGCAGCGTGAAACAGGAAGGAGATACGCAGTATTTT
.	TRBV9	.	TRBJ2-5	CASSGPEGWDGGQYF	TGTGCCAGCAGCGGACCGGAAGGGTGGGACGGAGGGCAGTACTTC
.	TRBV7-2	TRBD1	TRBJ1-1	CASSLDRGRVEAFF	TGTGCCAGCAGCTTGGACAGGGGGCGGGTTGAAGCTTTCTTT
.	TRBV4-2	.	TRBJ2-3	CASSQVPNTQYF	TGTGCCAGCAGCCAAGTTCCTAATACGCAGTATTTT
.	TRBV5-4	TRBD2	TRBJ2-1	CASSLLLAGRYEQFF	TGTGCCAGCAGCTTGTTGCTAGCGGGGCGGTATGAGCAGTTCTTC
.	TRBV10-3	.	TRBJ1-2	CAISGGDYGYTF	TGTGCCATCAGTGGAGGGGACTATGGCTACACCTTC
.	TRBV5-4	TRBD1	TRBJ1-3	CASSNGQGAPGNTIYF	TGTGCCAGCAGCAACGGACAGGGGGCGCCTGGAAACACCATATATTTT
once	TRBV7-2	.	TRBJ1-2	CASSLAPEGDYGYTF	TGTGCCAGCAGCTTAGCTCCGGAGGGCGACTATGGCTACACCTTC
.	TRBV5-1	.	TRBJ2-2	CASSWSQGGIGELFF	TGCGCCAGCAGCTGGTCGCAGGGAGGCATCGGGGAGCTGTTTTTT
.	TRBV9	.	TRBJ2-5	CATAEGPQETQYF	TGTGCCACCGCCGAGGGTCCACAAGAGACCCAGTACTTC
.	TRBV10-3	.	TRBJ1-1	CATRIEGVNTEAFF	TGTGCCACCAGAATAGAGGGGGTAAACACTGAAGCTTTCTTT
.	TRBV27	.	TRBJ1-5	CASSLEGYQPQHF	TGTGCCAGCAGTTTAGAAGGGTATCAGCCCCAGCATTTT
.	TRBV18	.	TRBJ2-7	CASSPPGSYEQYF	TGTGCCAGCTCACCCCCCGGATCCTACGAGCAGTACTTC
.	TRBV5-1	TRBD2	TRBJ2-5	CASSLLAGGGQETQYF	TGCGCCAGCAGCTTGTTGGCGGGAGGGGGACAAGAGACCCAGTACTTC
once	TRBV4-3	.	TRBJ1-2	CASSQDRGNYGYTF	TGCGCCAGCAGCCAAGATAGGGGTAACTATGGCTACACCTTC
.	TRBV7-8	.	TRBJ2-1	CASSPAGGLYNEQFF	TGTGCCAGCAGCCCTGCCGGGGGCCTCTACAATGAGCAGTTCTTC
.	TRBV19	.	TRBJ1-4	CASSMGQIRSPAEKLFF	TGTGCCAGTAGTATGGGGCAGATTCGGAGCCCGGCCGAAAAACTGTTTTTT
.	TRBV5-6	TRBD1	TRBJ1-1	CASSPDRLPEAFF	TGTGCCAGCAGCCCGGACAGGCTCCCTGAAGCTTTCTTT
.	TRBV2	.	TRBJ2-7	CASSALPTVYSSVGQYF	TGTGCCAGCAGTGCCCTTCCTACAGTTTATTCTTCAGTAGGGCAGTACTTC
once	TRBV30	.	TRBJ2-2	CAWSVGGYTGELFF	TGTGCCTGGAGTGTGGGCGGATACACCGGGGAGCTGTTTTTT
.	TRBV6-1	.	TRBJ2-3	CASSGPRGSRADTQYF	TGTGCCAGCAGTGGGCCCCGGGGGTCCAGGGCAGATACGCAGTATTTT
.	TRBV11-2	TRBD2	TRBJ2-1	CASSLGGTTYNEQFF	TGTGCCAGCAGCTTAGGTGGGACTACCTACAATGAGCAGTTCTTC
once	TRBV7-2	TRBD2	TRBJ2-7	CASTPRTSGIYEQYF	TGTGCCAGCACCCCACGGACTAGCGGGATTTACGAGCAGTACTTC
.	TRBV30	.	TRBJ1-4	CAWSTADNEKLFF	TGTGCCTGGAGTACAGCCGACAATGAAAAACTGTTTTTT
.	TRBV7-9	.	TRBJ1-2	CASSLVNYRDPLGYTF	TGTGCCAGCAGCTTAGTAAACTACCGGGACCCGCTGGGCTACACCTTC
.	TRBV10-2	TRBD2	TRBJ2-2	CASSPRGGPFLGELFF	TGCGCCAGCAGTCCGAGGGGAGGGCCTTTCCTCGGGGAGCTGTTTTTT
.	TRBV19	TRBD2	TRBJ2-5	CASSPRLAGEETQYF	TGTGCCAGTAGTCCGAGACTAGCGGGGGAAGAGACCCAGTACTTC
.	TRBV30	.	TRBJ2-7	CAWLSSNSYAQYF	TGTGCCTGGCTAAGCAGTAACTCCTACGCGCAGTACTTC
.	TRBV7-3	.	TRBJ2-1	CVPKRGGTHNEQFF	TGTGTCCCAAAGAGGGGTGGCACCCACAATGAGCAGTTCTTC
.	TRBV9	.	TRBJ1-3	CASSVSVSGATGNTIYF	TGTGCCAGCAGCGTATCGGTGTCGGGGGCGACTGGAAACACCATATATTTT
.	TRBV7-3	.	TRBJ1-4	CASSLAHPGVTLEKLFF	TGTGCCAGCAGCTTAGCCCACCCAGGGGTCACCCTTGAAAAACTGTTTTTT
.	TRBV6-6	.	TRBJ1-2	CASSGSGFDYGYTF	TGTGCCAGCAGTGGGTCGGGGTTTGACTATGGCTACACCTTC
.	TRBV15	TRBD1	TRBJ2-3	CATRARQGSTDTQYF	TGTGCCACCAGAGCCCGACAGGGGAGCACAGATACGCAGTATTTT
.	TRBV9	TRBD2	TRBJ2-2	CASSPSTSGSSTGELFF	TGTGCCAGCAGCCCATCGACTAGCGGGAGCTCCACCGGGGAGCTGTTTTTT
.	TRBV5-4	.	TRBJ2-1	CASSSPPWENEQFF	TGTGCCAGCAGCTCGCCCCCCTGGGAAAATGAGCAGTTCTTC
.	TRBV14	.	TRBJ1-3	CASSQWGAGNTIYF	TGTGCCAGCAGCCAATGGGGAGCTGGAAACACCATATATTTT
.	TRBV11-3	TRBD1	TRBJ2-2	CASSSGQGRAGELFF	TGTGCCAGCAGCTCCGGACAGGGTAGGGCCGGGGAGCTGTTTTTT
.	TRBV19	TRBD1	TRBJ2-6	CASSRGGLPSGANVLTF	TGTGCCAGTAGTCGAGGGGGCCTCCCCTCTGGGGCCAACGTCCTGACTTTC
.	TRBV10-3	TRBD1	TRBJ1-5	CAISDEGARSWYGNQPQHF	TGTGCCATCAGTGACGAGGGGGCGCGAAGTTGGTATGGCAATCAGCCCCAGCATTTT
.	TRBV7-8	TRBD2	TRBJ2-5	CASSVELAGVETQYF	TGTGCCAGCAGCGTGGAACTAGCGGGAGTAGAGACCCAGTACTTC
once	TRBV5-1	.	TRBJ1-2	CASSLGAEGNYGYTF	TGCGCCAGCAGCCTGGGGGCGGAGGGCAACTATGGCTACACCTTC
.	TRBV5-5	TRBD1	TRBJ2-1	CASSLARDRGTNEQFF	TGTGCCAGCAGCTTGGCCCGGGACAGAGGGACAAATGAGCAGTTCTTC
.	TRBV9	TRBD1	TRBJ2-2	CASRLAGGSGELFF	TGTGCCAGCAGACTGGCAGGGGGATCCGGGGAGCTGTTTTTT
.	TRBV7-3	.	TRBJ2-3	CASSLTAIQDTQYF	TGTGCCAGCAGCTTAACGGCTATACAAGATACGCAGTATTTT
.	TRBV5-1	.	TRBJ1-2	CASSLARQTYGYTF	TGCGCCAGCAGCCTGGCTCGGCAAACCTATGGCTACACCTTC
.	TRBV7-2	.	TRBJ2-1	CASSRVTVPSNEQFF	TGTGCCAGCAGCCGCGTAACGGTACCTTCCAATGAGCAGTTCTTC
.	TRBV7-2	TRBD1	TRBJ2-7	CASSSHVGTGLYEQYF	TGTGCCAGCAGCTCCCATGTAGGGACAGGGCTGTACGAGCAGTACTTC
.	TRBV27	.	TRBJ2-1	CASRDVREQFF	TGTGCCAGCAGGGACGTGAGGGAGCAGTTCTTC
.	TRBV5-6	.	TRBJ2-3	CASSLLGGRPDTQYF	TGTGCCAGCAGCTTGTTGGGGGGGCGCCCAGATACGCAGTATTTT
.	TRBV7-9	TRBD1	TRBJ1-1	CASSPDRVNTEAFF	TGTGCCAGCAGCCCGGACAGGGTTAACACTGAAGCTTTCTTT
.	TRBV29-1	.	TRBJ1-5	CSVGDRSNQPQHF	TGCAGCGTTGGGGACCGCAGCAATCAGCCCCAGCATTTT
few	TRBV7-2	TRBD2	TRBJ2-7	CASSLDTSGRAEQYF	TGTGCCAGCAGCTTAGATACTAGCGGGAGAGCGGAGCAGTACTTC